This T cell receptor beta chain was sequenced for a study of Ad26.COV2.S vaccination and SARS-CoV-2 variants. Study results and caveats: Substantial response breadth was reportedly seen for spike-specific CD8+ and CD4+ T cells after vaccination.

As for this clone: Its specificity is unknown.

The table came from immunoSEQ multiplex PCR; TCRdb's copy has only in-frame clones and leaves some out. The table lists around 450,000 clones, about 88% of them singletons. Described treatment: roughly 20 received Ad26.COV2.S at low or high dose, single or two shots; roughly five received placebo; per-sample allocation not given. Vaccine and placebo recipients were sampled on day 63 after the first injection. Cohort 1b enrolled adults aged 18-55 years in Boston. The origin of this receptor is a person aged 18-60 years who received the Ad26.COV2.S COVID-19 vaccine or a placebo. The material sequenced was peripheral blood, taken in a trial of Ad26.COV2.S vaccine versus placebo.

The CDR3 nucleotides are TGTGCCACCAGCAGAGATCGGCTTAGTCCCGCCTATGGCTACACCTTC. This codes for CATSRDRLSPAYGYTF. The chain joins TRBV15 to TRBJ1-2, with unresolved D. The CDR3 has 16 residues. The V and J ends lost 0 bases and 4 bases respectively, with 15 bases between them. Germline CDR1 is LNHNV and CDR2 is YYDKDF (reference sequence).